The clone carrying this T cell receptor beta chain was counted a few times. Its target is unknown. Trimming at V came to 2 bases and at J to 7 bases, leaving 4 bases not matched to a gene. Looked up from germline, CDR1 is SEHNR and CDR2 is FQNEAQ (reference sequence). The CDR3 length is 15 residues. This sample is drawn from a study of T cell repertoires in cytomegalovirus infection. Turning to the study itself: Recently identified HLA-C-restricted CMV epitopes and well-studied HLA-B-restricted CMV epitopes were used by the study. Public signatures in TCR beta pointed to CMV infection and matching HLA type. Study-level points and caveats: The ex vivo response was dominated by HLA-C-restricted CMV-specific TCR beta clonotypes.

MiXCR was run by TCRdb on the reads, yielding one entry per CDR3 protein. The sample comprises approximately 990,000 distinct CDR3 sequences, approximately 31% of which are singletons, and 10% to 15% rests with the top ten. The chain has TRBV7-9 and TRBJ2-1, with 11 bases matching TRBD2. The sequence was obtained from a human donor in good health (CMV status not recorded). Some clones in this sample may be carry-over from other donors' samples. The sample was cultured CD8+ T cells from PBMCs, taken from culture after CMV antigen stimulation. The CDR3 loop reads CASSLLAGGANEQFF. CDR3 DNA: TGTGCCAGCAGCTTACTAGCGGGGGGCGCGAATGAGCAGTTCTTC.